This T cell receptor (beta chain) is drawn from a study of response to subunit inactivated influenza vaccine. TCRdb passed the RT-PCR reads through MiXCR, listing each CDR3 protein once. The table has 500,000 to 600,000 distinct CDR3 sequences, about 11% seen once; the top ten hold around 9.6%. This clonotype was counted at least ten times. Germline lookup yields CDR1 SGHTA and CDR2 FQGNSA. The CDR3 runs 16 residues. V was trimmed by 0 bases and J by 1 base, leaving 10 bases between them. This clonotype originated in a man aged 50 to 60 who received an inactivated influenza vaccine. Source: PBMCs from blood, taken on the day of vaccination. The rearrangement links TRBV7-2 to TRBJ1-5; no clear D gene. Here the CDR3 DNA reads TGTGCCAGCAGCTTAGCGAGACCGGGGAGCAATCAGCCCCAGCATTTT. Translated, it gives CASSLARPGSNQPQHF.